Sequencing of this T cell receptor (beta chain) was carried out in a study of PD-1 blockade in classical Hodgkin lymphoma. V trimming: 4 bases; J trimming: 8 bases; junction bases outside the gene matches: 4. Per the germline V gene, CDR1 is LNHDA and CDR2 is SQIVND (reference sequence). This CDR3 has 13 amino acids. Exposure to brentuximab vedotin varied, and each patient had relapsed following autologous stem cell transplantation. Under best response, outcomes were complete response, partial response or progressive disease. Profiling relied on immunoSEQ multiplex PCR, and the TCRdb table lists in-frame clones only, not all of them. The profile covers roughly 50,000 clones, with approximately 84% appearing a single time and approximately 15% taken by the ten largest.

The chain carries TRBV19 and TRBJ1-2, with 10 bases aligning to TRBD1. The sequence was obtained from a human donor with classical Hodgkin lymphoma. The sample here was peripheral blood mononuclear cells (PBMCs), taken at baseline. The CDR3 loop is CASSRQGARGYTF. CDR3 coding DNA: TGTGCCAGTAGTAGACAGGGGGCGAGAGGCTACACCTTC.